This T cell receptor beta chain was documented in a study of beta chain features in type 1 diabetes. About the study: Patients shared similar age, gender and cell yields with healthy donors.

This clone showed up many times. Its antigen is currently unknown. General observations from the study: The study found fewer insertions and more deletions at VDJ junctions in type 1 diabetes patients. TCRB CDR3s from Type 1 diabetes patients were moderately but significantly shorter in all four CD4+ subsets.

Purity (above 98%) was reached by all sorted populations. TCRB transcripts that were expressed got sequenced, as all of the isolated RNA had been reverse transcribed. The method was immunoSEQ multiplex PCR; TCRdb's version includes in-frame clones alone and lacks a portion of them. In the table there are about 120,000 clones, 17% of which are singletons. Germline V gene sequence: CDR1 SGHDN, CDR2 FVKESK. With 1 base removed from V and 4 bases from J, the gap between germline ends came to 0 bases. The CDR3 is 11 amino acids. This TCR came from a man younger than 30 with type 1 diabetes. Specimen: central memory CD4+ T cells from blood. The rearrangement joins TRBV14 to TRBJ2-3; unclear D gene. The CDR3 sequence: CASSQADTQYF. Written as DNA, the CDR3 is TGTGCCAGCAGCCAAGCAGATACGCAGTATTTT.